The clone carrying this T cell receptor (beta chain) was recorded a few times. Its antigen is still unknown. Purity above 95% was achieved in all sorted populations. This entry comes from a study of beta chain features in type 1 diabetes. Expressed TCRB transcripts were sequenced after all isolated RNA was converted to cDNA. Using immunoSEQ multiplex PCR, the repertoire was profiled, and TCRdb retains in-frame clones only, with some absent. The profile shows more than 350,000 clones, over 10% of them singletons. Study results and limitations: An over-representation of cells with high TCR expression could result from cDNA sequencing. When Type 1 diabetes patients were examined, their TCRB CDR3s proved moderately but significantly shorter in all four CD4+ subsets.

In germline, CDR1 is LNHDA, CDR2 SQIVND (reference sequence). Trimming stripped 3 bases from V and 11 bases from J, with 16 bases between. This CDR3 has 13 amino acids. The sequenced material came from naive CD4+ T cells from blood. The rearrangement links TRBV19 to TRBJ1-1; D unresolved. The receptor was derived from a woman aged 18-29 years in good health. The CDR3 reads CASSMSSIQWAFF. The DNA for the CDR3 is TGTGCCAGTAGTATGTCCTCCATCCAGTGGGCTTTCTTT.